These 29 T cell receptor beta chains came from one sample sequenced in a study of T cell responses to AZD1222 COVID-19 vaccine. Method: immunoSEQ multiplex PCR; TCRdb's copy keeps in-frame clones and lacks some. Seen here are some 99,000 clones, roughly nine tenths observed once, and the top ten hold approximately 7.6%. The sequenced sample was peripheral blood, obtained on day 0 of AZD1222 vaccination. The receptors come from an adult in good health.

The rearrangement uses TRBV10-3 and TRBJ1-5; D is unclear. The CDR3 extends over 13 amino acids. From germline, CDR1 is ENHRY and CDR2 SYGVKD. V lost 2 bases and J 5 bases, leaving 7 bases between the germline ends. CDR3 DNA sequence: TGTGCCATCAGTGAGAGGATTGATCAGCCCCAGCATTTT. Translation gives CAISERIDQPQHF.

This clone was seen once. The chain uses TRBV7-9 and TRBJ1-2, with D possibly being TRBD1 (6 bases). Looked up from germline, CDR1 is SEHNR and CDR2 is FQNEAQ (reference sequence). V was clipped by 1 base and J by 5 bases, with 14 bases between them. The CDR3 spans 15 residues. This CDR3 reads CASSLGTEGQYGYTF. The DNA for the CDR3 is TGTGCCAGCAGCTTAGGGACGGAAGGACAGTATGGCTACACCTTC.

This chain uses TRBV30 with TRBJ1-1; TRBD1 agrees at 7 bases. The length of the CDR3 is 13 residues. Trimming at V came to 4 bases and at J to 5 bases, leaving 7 bases not matched to a gene. CDR1 and CDR2 (germline): GTSNPN, SVGIG (reference sequence). This CDR3 is CAWMVRGRTEAFF. CDR3 nucleotide sequence: TGTGCCTGGATGGTCAGGGGGAGGACTGAAGCTTTCTTT.

The genes are TRBV9 and TRBJ1-1, with a possible D match to TRBD1 (5 bases). The CDR3 spans 14 residues. Germline-derived CDR1 and CDR2 are SGDLS and YYNGEE. Trimming left V 0 bases short and J 2 bases short, with 8 bases between. The CDR3 protein is CASSVGQPNTEAFF. The CDR3 DNA reads as TGTGCCAGCAGCGTAGGACAGCCCAACACTGAAGCTTTCTTT.

J is TRBJ2-5 and V is TRBV18, with TRBD2 matching over 8 bases. The germline gives CDR1 KGHSH, CDR2 LQKENI. CDR3 length: 14 residues. V lost 2 bases and J lost 7; bases outside the gene matches: 6. The CDR3 DNA reads as TGTGCCAGCTCACCAGGAACCGCGGGGGGGACCCAGTACTTC. This sequence encodes CASSPGTAGGTQYF.

The chain recombines TRBV3-1 (or the pseudogene TRBV3-2) with TRBJ1-2; TRBD1 might be the D (6 bases). The CDR3 spans 16 residues. Trimming stripped 4 bases from V and 2 bases from J, with 17 bases between. Looked up from germline, CDR1 is LGHDT and CDR2 is YNNKEL (reference sequence). In nucleotides, the CDR3 is TGTGCCAGCAGCCGGGACACCGGATCTTACAACTATGGCTACACCTTC. Translation gives CASSRDTGSYNYGYTF.

V is TRBV29-1 and J is TRBJ1-2; TRBD1 is a possible D gene (6 bases). In germline, CDR1 is SQVTM, CDR2 ANQGSEA. V gave up 4 bases and J gave up 8 bases, with 20 bases separating them. The CDR3 runs to 14 residues. DNA for the CDR3: TGCAGCGTTGCTACGGGACACCAAAGGACGGGCTACACCTTC. This translates into CSVATGHQRTGYTF.

The chain joins TRBV29-1 to TRBJ1-1, with D unresolved. The V and J ends lost 4 bases and 1 base respectively, with 16 bases between them. Germline V gives CDR1 SQVTM, CDR2 ANQGSEA. CDR3 size: 15 residues. The CDR3 is CSVGIFSAGNTEAFF. CDR3 DNA: TGCAGCGTTGGGATCTTCTCGGCGGGGAACACTGAAGCTTTCTTT.

The rearrangement joins TRBV5-6 to TRBJ2-1; D could derive from TRBD1 or TRBD2 (5 bases each). V lost 2 bases, J lost 8 bases, and 11 bases lay in between. Looked up from germline, CDR1 is SGHDT and CDR2 is YYEEEE. The CDR3 covers 13 residues. CDR3 nucleotides: TGTGCCAGCAGCTTACGGGAAGGGGATGAGCAGTTCTTC. Translating it yields CASSLREGDEQFF.

V usage is TRBV5-1 and J usage is TRBJ2-7; weak D call: TRBD2 (5 bases). Germline V lookup: CDR1 SGHRS, CDR2 YFSETQ. CDR3 length: 11 amino acids. Trimming left V 5 bases short and J 7 bases short, with 10 bases between. In DNA, the CDR3 is TGCGCCAGCAGATCGTGGGAGGAGCAGTACTTC. This encodes CASRSWEEQYF.

This rearrangement joins TRBV4-1 to TRBJ2-3, with TRBD2 identical over 10 bases. The CDR3 totals 15 residues. With V trimmed by 2 bases and J by 5 bases, 4 bases remained unmatched. Germline V gene sequence: CDR1 MGHRA, CDR2 YSYEKL. The CDR3 protein is CASSQLAGEGDTQYF. The DNA for the CDR3 is TGCGCCAGCAGCCAACTAGCGGGAGAGGGAGATACGCAGTATTTT.

The chain uses TRBV19 and TRBJ1-5; D is unclear. Per the germline V gene, CDR1 is LNHDA and CDR2 is SQIVND (reference sequence). The ends were cut back, 9 bases at V and 7 bases at J, with 7 bases in the middle. This CDR3 has 10 residues. DNA of the CDR3: TGTGCCAGCGGAAGGCAGCCCCAGCATTTT. This sequence encodes CASGRQPQHF.

The chain combines TRBV30 with TRBJ2-5; TRBD2 agrees at 7 bases. V shed 3 bases, J shed 5 bases, and the junction held 3 bases outside the gene matches. Germline-derived CDR1 and CDR2 are GTSNPN and SVGIG (reference sequence). CDR3 length equals 12 residues. The CDR3 reads CAWRGLLETQYF. The CDR3 coding sequence is TGTGCCTGGAGGGGACTACTGGAGACCCAGTACTTC.

This clone is a singleton in its sample. The chain links TRBV3-1 (or the pseudogene TRBV3-2) to TRBJ1-3; no clear D gene. The CDR3 runs 15 residues. Per the germline V gene, CDR1 is LGHDT and CDR2 is YNNKEL (reference sequence). The germline V and J ends were trimmed by 1 base and 2 bases, with 9 bases remaining between them. CDR3 amino acids: CASSQAVSAGNTIYF. CDR3 sequence (DNA): TGTGCCAGCAGCCAAGCGGTGAGCGCTGGAAACACCATATATTTT.

With respect to this clone: The junction and the germline gene differ at one end; a read error may be behind it. This rearrangement joins TRBV5-6 to TRBJ2-7; maybe TRBD1 (5 bases). This CDR3 contains 12 residues. Germline V gives CDR1 SGHDT, CDR2 YYEEEE. CDR3: CASSLVQGGTNF. The CDR3 nucleotides read TGTGCCAGCAGCTTGGTTCAGGGCGGTACTAACTTC.

This chain joins TRBV5-1 and TRBJ1-5, with 9 nucleotides matching TRBD1. Germline CDR1 and CDR2: SGHRS and YFSETQ. This CDR3 spans 15 amino acids. The junction had 0 bases not matched to a gene; V was cut back by 0 bases and J by 2 bases. For the CDR3, the DNA is TGCGCCAGCAGCTTGGGGACAGGGGGCAATCAGCCCCAGCATTTT. It encodes CASSLGTGGNQPQHF.

This clone was found a few times. The chain recombines TRBV30 with TRBJ1-5; D might be TRBD1 (5 bases). V lost 0 bases and J 6 bases, leaving 15 bases between the germline ends. Germline V CDR1 and CDR2: GTSNPN, SVGIG (reference sequence). This CDR3 is 15 amino acids long. The DNA for the CDR3 is TGTGCCTGGAGTGTACTCGGGGCCTCTCCTCAGCCCCAGCATTTT. It encodes CAWSVLGASPQPQHF.

V gene TRBV9 combines with J gene TRBJ2-5, with unresolved D. The germline V gene encodes CDR1 SGDLS and CDR2 YYNGEE. Trimming pared 0 bases from V and 1 base from J, leaving 7 bases between. The CDR3 is 14 amino acids. The CDR3 region is CASSVAPVQETQYF. The CDR3 coding sequence is TGTGCCAGCAGCGTAGCCCCGGTCCAAGAGACCCAGTACTTC.

J is TRBJ2-7 and V is TRBV18; D unclear. CDR1 KGHSH and CDR2 LQKENI come from the germline V gene. V was trimmed by 2 bases and J by 4 bases, leaving 15 bases between them. The CDR3 runs 15 residues. DNA for the CDR3: TGTGCCAGCTCACCAAATCAGCCTGGGCCTTACGAGCAGTACTTC. Its protein is CASSPNQPGPYEQYF.

The rearrangement uses TRBV7-9 and TRBJ1-3; D remains ambiguous. Between the trimmed V and J ends, which lost 6 bases and 3 bases, there was a span of 15 bases. The V gene's germline CDR1 is SEHNR and CDR2 FQNEAQ (reference sequence). The CDR3 consists of 15 residues. CDR3 nucleotide sequence: TGTGCCAGCAGTCCTGGATGGGCCGGTGGAAACACCATATATTTT. Its translation: CASSPGWAGGNTIYF.

This clone was counted a single time. V usage is TRBV6-5 and J usage is TRBJ2-7; D is ambiguous. The CDR3 contains 14 residues. CDR1 is MNHEY and CDR2 is SVGAGI in the germline V gene. The ends were cut back, 4 bases at V and 0 bases at J, with 10 bases in the middle. The CDR3 DNA sequence: TGTGCCAGCAGTTCCCAAGTGGACTCCTACGAGCAGTACTTC. Translating gives CASSSQVDSYEQYF.

V and J are TRBV23-1 and TRBJ1-4, with D perhaps matching TRBD1 (5 bases). TRBV23-1 is an open reading frame, and its role is uncertain. V was shortened by 4 bases and J by 3 bases, with 15 bases between the two germline ends. This CDR3 has 16 amino acids. CDR3 DNA sequence: TGCGCCAGCAGTCCGGGACGGGGGGTATCTAATGAAAAACTGTTTTTT. Residues: CASSPGRGVSNEKLFF.

J is TRBJ1-1 and V is TRBV4-2, with a weak D call TRBD1 (6 bases). V shed 0 bases and J shed 1 base, with 21 bases lying between them. The CDR3 extends over 19 amino acids. Germline lookup yields CDR1 LGHNA and CDR2 YNFKEQ. The CDR3 protein is CASSQDIQETGPGNTEAFF. CDR3 in DNA: TGTGCCAGCAGCCAAGATATCCAAGAGACAGGCCCAGGGAACACTGAAGCTTTCTTT.

V is TRBV6-5 and J is TRBJ2-7, with 8 bases fitting TRBD2. The CDR3 totals 16 residues. Germline assignment: CDR1 MNHEY and CDR2 SVGAGI. The V and J ends lost 4 bases and 3 bases, in that order; junction bases with no gene match: 11. CDR3 in DNA: TGTGCCAGCAGTTCCCCCCGGCTAGCGGGTAACTACGAGCAGTACTTC. Its protein product is CASSSPRLAGNYEQYF.

The CDR3 spells CASSIHRGLTYEQYF. CDR3 sequence (DNA): TGTGCCAGCAGTATACACAGGGGACTCACCTACGAGCAGTACTTC. The chain employs TRBV27 and TRBJ2-7; the D gene is possibly TRBD1 (7 bases). The V gene lost 5 bases and the J gene lost 2 bases, with 16 bases spanning the gap. The CDR3 extends over 15 amino acids. Per the germline V gene, CDR1 is MNHEY and CDR2 is SMNVEV (reference sequence).

V and J are TRBV28 and TRBJ1-1, with no clear D. The CDR3 is 15 amino acids. Germline V gene data show CDR1 as MDHEN and CDR2 as SYDVKM. Trimming pared 2 bases from V and 0 bases from J, leaving 10 bases between. CDR3 amino acids: CASSLHGGMNTEAFF. DNA for the CDR3: TGTGCCAGCAGTTTACACGGCGGCATGAACACTGAAGCTTTCTTT.

The chain links TRBV18 to TRBJ1-6; no reliable D call. Germline V gene lookup returns CDR1 KGHSH and CDR2 LQKENI. The germline V and J ends were trimmed by 2 bases and 0 bases, with 8 bases remaining between them. This CDR3 has 16 amino acids. This CDR3 reads CASSPSGDSYNSPLHF. In DNA, the CDR3 is TGTGCCAGCTCACCATCAGGTGACTCCTATAATTCACCCCTCCACTTT.

The J gene is TRBJ1-1, the V gene TRBV18; the match to TRBD1 covers 8 bases. The CDR3 sequence is 16 residues long. Germline V gene lookup returns CDR1 KGHSH and CDR2 LQKENI. The ends lost 7 bases at V and 1 base at J; junction bases unmatched: 11. As DNA, the CDR3 is TGTGCCAGCTACCTGGGACAGGTGGGATCGAACACTGAAGCTTTCTTT. This encodes CASYLGQVGSNTEAFF. The full variable domain, in which reference TRBV18 and TRBJ1-1 provide the parts outside the CDR3, is NAGVMQNPRHLVRRRGQEARLRCSPMKGHSHVYWYRQLPEEGLKFMVYLQKENIIDESGMPKERFSAEFPKEGPSILRIQQVVRGDSAAYFCASYLGQVGSNTEAFFGQGTRLTVV.

This chain uses TRBV6-5 with TRBJ1-2, with a tentative D call TRBD1 (6 bases). Germline-derived CDR1 and CDR2 are MNHEY and SVGAGI. This CDR3 comprises 14 residues. V lost 0 bases to trimming and J lost 2 bases, with 7 bases between them. CDR3 protein: CASSYSRGNYGYTF. The DNA of the CDR3 is TGTGCCAGCAGTTACTCGAGGGGGAACTATGGCTACACCTTC.